The 28 T cell receptor beta chains given below trace back to one sample, sequenced in a study of T-cell memory formation after mild COVID-19. Via MiXCR, TCRdb re-called the 5' RACE reads, giving one row per CDR3 protein. This table has around 200,000 distinct CDR3 sequences, less than 20% appearing once. Input material: PBMCs or a T cell subset sorted from them (not recorded which). Receptor source: a man aged 18 to 30 who had mild COVID-19 (a few samples of this study predate the infection). Cell type and time point are not known.

This clonotype was seen a handful of times. The chain employs TRBV5-1 and TRBJ2-1, with 11 bases matching TRBD2. Germline CDR1 is SGHRS and CDR2 is YFSETQ. This CDR3 has 15 amino acids. Losses at the gene ends were 2 bases for V and 8 bases for J; bases not matched to a gene: 6. CDR3 sequence: CASSLTGTSGDEQFF. The DNA for the CDR3 is TGCGCCAGCAGCTTAACCGGGACTAGCGGTGATGAGCAGTTCTTC.

The V gene is TRBV30, the J gene TRBJ2-5; no clear D gene. The CDR3 totals 13 residues. The germline V and J ends were trimmed by 2 bases and 2 bases, with 9 bases remaining between them. Germline lookup yields CDR1 GTSNPN and CDR2 SVGIG (reference sequence). Here the CDR3 reads CAWSSPPQETQYF. The CDR3 bases are TGTGCCTGGAGTTCCCCTCCGCAAGAGACCCAGTACTTC.

This clonotype was observed a few times. The chain uses TRBV18 and TRBJ1-5, with D unclear. This CDR3 spans 13 amino acids. From germline, CDR1 is KGHSH and CDR2 LQKENI. Trimming removed 6 bases from V and 4 bases from J, with 10 bases in between. CDR3 in amino acids: CASSEDLNQPQHF. In DNA form, the CDR3 reads TGTGCCAGCTCGGAGGATTTGAATCAGCCCCAGCATTTT.

The chain employs TRBV5-5 and TRBJ2-3; D remains ambiguous. V lost 7 bases to trimming and J lost 3 bases, with 15 bases between them. From germline, CDR1 is SGHKS and CDR2 YYEKEE (reference sequence). The CDR3 extends over 14 amino acids. CDR3 sequence (DNA): TGTGCCAGCGGCTGGGCGGTTCATACAGATACGCAGTATTTT. It is translated as CASGWAVHTDTQYF.

This chain connects TRBV21-1 to TRBJ2-1. TRBV21-1 is described as a pseudogene. The CDR3 length is 14 residues. The CDR3 DNA sequence: TGTGCCAGCAGCAAGGGGAAAAGTCACAATGAGCAGTTCTTC. Translation: CASSKGKSHNEQFF.

The V call is TRBV6-6, the J call TRBJ1-1, with D tentatively TRBD1 (5 bases). This CDR3 spans 16 amino acids. Looked up from germline, CDR1 is MNHNY and CDR2 is SVGAGI (reference sequence). Trimming pared 0 bases from V and 4 bases from J, leaving 15 bases between. CDR3 coding DNA: TGTGCCAGCAGTTACTCGGGGAGGGGTGATGTCACTGAAGCTTTCTTT. It yields the protein CASSYSGRGDVTEAFF.

This clonotype was recorded a few times. The chain couples TRBV6-6 to TRBJ1-5; a possible D gene is TRBD1 (5 bases). The germline gives CDR1 MNHNY, CDR2 SVGAGI (reference sequence). CDR3 length: 16 amino acids. Trimming shortened V by 5 bases and J by 0 bases, and 14 bases separated the two germline ends. The CDR3 is CASSGSRDHSNQPQHF. For the CDR3, the DNA is TGTGCCAGCAGTGGGTCCAGGGATCATAGCAATCAGCCCCAGCATTTT.

This clonotype was observed a few times. This chain connects TRBV4-1 to TRBJ1-5; D gene unclear. Trimming removed 0 bases from V and 0 bases from J, with 24 bases in between. The V gene's germline CDR1 is MGHRA and CDR2 YSYEKL. CDR3 length: 21 amino acids. CDR3 residues: CASSQDLGIQTGFYSNQPQHF. The CDR3 DNA follows: TGCGCCAGCAGCCAAGATTTAGGGATCCAAACCGGATTTTATAGCAATCAGCCCCAGCATTTT.

This clonotype occurred a few times. V is TRBV3-1 and J is TRBJ2-7, with 7 nucleotides matching TRBD2. CDR3 length equals 14 residues. Germline V gene lookup returns CDR1 LGHDT and CDR2 YNNKEL (reference sequence). Trimming cost V 0 bases and J 3 bases; bases outside gene matches: 2. CDR3 coding DNA: TGTGCCAGCAGCCAAGATGGACTAGTCTACGAGCAGTACTTC. Translation: CASSQDGLVYEQYF.

V gene TRBV7-9 combines with J gene TRBJ2-3, with TRBD2 identical over 7 bases. CDR1 and CDR2 (germline): SEHNR, FQNEAQ (reference sequence). This CDR3 comprises 14 residues. The J segment lost 4 bases and the V segment lost 7 bases, leaving 8 bases of the junction unmatched. In DNA form, the CDR3 reads TGTGCCAGCACCATGGGGGGGTCCCCAGATACGCAGTATTTT. Its protein is CASTMGGSPDTQYF.

This clonotype appeared a few times. The V call is TRBV30, the J call TRBJ2-4; D gene unclear. This CDR3 is 11 amino acids long. V lost 0 bases, J lost 9 bases, and 6 bases lay in between. CDR1 and CDR2 from the germline V gene are GTSNPN and SVGIG (reference sequence). The CDR3 nucleotides read TGTGCCTGGAGTGTAAATCGCATTCAGTACTTC. Amino acid sequence: CAWSVNRIQYF. The variable domain in full, completed from reference TRBV30 and TRBJ2-4, reads SQTIHQWPATLVQPVGSPLSLECTVEGTSNPNLYWYRQAAGRGLQLLFYSVGIGQISSEVPQNLSASRPQDRQFILSSKKLLLSDSGFYLCAWSVNRIQYFGAGTRLSVL.

The chain recombines TRBV4-2 with TRBJ1-5; the match to TRBD1 covers 7 bases. Germline assignment: CDR1 LGHNA and CDR2 YNFKEQ. The CDR3 is made up of 15 amino acids. The V and J ends lost 5 bases and 5 bases, in that order; junction bases with no gene match: 9. CDR3 sequence reads: CASSSRQGWDQPQHF. The CDR3 nucleotides are TGTGCCAGCAGCTCGCGACAGGGATGGGATCAGCCCCAGCATTTT.

This clonotype has more than one count but fewer than ten. J is TRBJ2-1 and V is TRBV7-9, with no clear D. Germline CDR1 is SEHNR and CDR2 is FQNEAQ (reference sequence). Between the trimmed V and J ends, which lost 3 bases and 6 bases, there was a span of 6 bases. CDR3 length: 12 residues. The CDR3 sequence is CASSFVGNEQFF. The CDR3 nucleotides read TGTGCCAGCAGCTTTGTAGGCAATGAGCAGTTCTTC.

Of note for this clonotype: The junction departs from the called germline gene at one end, perhaps through a read error. This chain uses TRBV20-1 with TRBJ2-1, with D tentatively TRBD1 (5 bases). This CDR3 has 13 amino acids. Germline CDR1 is DFQATT and CDR2 is SNEGSKA (reference sequence). The DNA of the CDR3 is TGCAGTAGGGGCAGTTACTCCTACAATGAGCGGTTCTTC. Residues: CSRGSYSYNERFF.

This clonotype turned up a few times. Germline is not matched at one junction end, which may reflect a read error. V is TRBV20-1 and J is TRBJ2-5; TRBD1 might be the D (5 bases). CDR1 DFQATT and CDR2 SNEGSKA come from the germline V gene (reference sequence). The CDR3 has 13 amino acids. CDR3 DNA: TGCAGTGCTCGAGACAGTTTATTAGAGACCCAGTACTTC. It encodes CSARDSLLETQYF.

The chain couples TRBV7-9 to TRBJ1-4, with 8 bases lining up with TRBD1. The CDR3 has 15 residues. Germline V gives CDR1 SEHNR, CDR2 FQNEAQ (reference sequence). J was trimmed by 6 bases and V by 6 bases; bases with no gene match: 9. The CDR3: CASSLGQVPYEKLFF. DNA of the CDR3: TGTGCCAGCAGTCTGGGACAGGTGCCATATGAAAAACTGTTTTTT.

This clonotype was observed many times. This chain links TRBV5-1 with TRBJ2-1; TRBD1 is a possible D gene (6 bases). CDR3 length equals 13 residues. Germline lookup yields CDR1 SGHRS and CDR2 YFSETQ. V lost 2 bases and J lost 6, with 9 bases in between. The CDR3 region is CASSFTGFNEQFF. CDR3 coding DNA: TGCGCCAGCAGCTTCACAGGGTTCAATGAGCAGTTCTTC. Based on the CDR3 plus reference TRBV5-1 and TRBJ2-1, the full variable domain is KAGVTQTPRYLIKTRGQQVTLSCSPISGHRSVSWYQQTPGQGLQFLFEYFSETQRNKGNFPGRFSGRQFSNSRSEMNVSTLELGDSALYLCASSFTGFNEQFFGPGTRLTVL.

This clonotype was found many times. The chain has TRBV3-1 and TRBJ2-5; D remains unclear. The germline V and J ends were trimmed by 1 base and 5 bases, with 14 bases remaining between them. CDR1 is LGHDT, CDR2 YNNKEL, per germline (reference sequence). The CDR3 runs to 15 residues. The CDR3 loop reads CASSQGEVAVETQYF. In DNA, the CDR3 is TGTGCCAGCAGCCAAGGAGAGGTAGCCGTCGAGACCCAGTACTTC.

This clonotype was seen a handful of times. The V gene is TRBV7-9, the J gene TRBJ1-1, with D possibly TRBD1 on 5 matching bases. The germline V gene encodes CDR1 SEHNR and CDR2 FQNEAQ (reference sequence). The CDR3 is 14 amino acids. The V end lost 7 bases, the J end lost 5 bases, and 17 bases lay between the germline ends. CDR3 in DNA: TGTGCCAGCACCTCAATGGGGGGGTGGACTGAAGCTTTCTTT. It encodes CASTSMGGWTEAFF.

V is TRBV28 and J is TRBJ1-2; tentative D call: TRBD1 (6 bases). This CDR3 has 15 amino acids. Trimming stripped 1 base from V and 0 bases from J, with 9 bases between. Germline CDR1 MDHEN, CDR2 SYDVKM. The CDR3 bases are TGTGCCAGCAGTTTATCGGCAGGGGCTAACTATGGCTACACCTTC. Translation gives CASSLSAGANYGYTF.

In nucleotides, the CDR3 is TGTGCCAGCAGTCAGGACAGGCCTAGAGATAATTCACCCCTCCACTTT. Translated, it gives CASSQDRPRDNSPLHF. V is TRBV3-1 and J is TRBJ1-6; 7 bases map to TRBD1. The CDR3 loop spans 16 amino acids. Germline V gene sequence: CDR1 LGHDT, CDR2 YNNKEL (reference sequence). V shed 6 bases, J shed 5 bases, and the junction held 10 bases outside the gene matches.

In this sample, this clonotype turned up a few times. The gene calls are TRBV11-2 and TRBJ2-1; unclear D gene. Germline assignment: CDR1 SGHAT and CDR2 FQNNGV. V was cut by 1 base and J by 0 bases, with 7 bases left in between. CDR3 size: 15 residues. In DNA, the CDR3 is TGTGCCAGCAGCTTAGCACAAATCTCCTACAATGAGCAGTTCTTC. This encodes CASSLAQISYNEQFF.

A remark on this clonotype: A much larger clone lies one base from this, so it may be a read error. The rearrangement uses TRBV7-6 and TRBJ1-6; D remains unclear. This CDR3 spans 12 amino acids. V shed 3 bases and J shed 7 bases, with 4 bases lying between them. CDR1 and CDR2 (germline): SGHVS, FNYEAQ. The CDR3 is CASSLANSPLHF. The CDR3 bases are TGTGCCAGCAGCTTGGCCAATTCACCCCTCCACTTT.

The chain joins TRBV7-8 to TRBJ1-3; D is possibly TRBD1 (5 bases). The V gene's germline CDR1 is SGHVS and CDR2 FQNEAQ. V was shortened by 1 base and J by 2 bases, with 12 bases between the two germline ends. The CDR3 spans 16 residues. DNA for the CDR3: TGTGCCAGCAGCTTAGTGGGGGTGTTGGCTGGAAACACCATATATTTT. Translating gives CASSLVGVLAGNTIYF. Full variable domain (missing parts from reference TRBV7-8 and TRBJ1-3): GAGVSQSPRYKVAKRGQDVALRCDPISGHVSLFWYQQALGQGPEFLTYFQNEAQLDKSGLPSDRFFAERPEGSVSTLKIQRTQQEDSAVYLCASSLVGVLAGNTIYFGEGSWLTVV.

This chain uses TRBV5-4 with TRBJ1-4; TRBD1 matches at 7 bases. The CDR3 runs 14 residues. After removal of 0 bases from V and 10 bases from J, the junction contained 6 bases not matched to a gene. The germline V gene encodes CDR1 SGHNT and CDR2 YYREEE (reference sequence). The CDR3 protein is CASSLDRGERKLFF. In DNA form, the CDR3 reads TGTGCCAGCAGCTTGGACAGGGGCGAGAGAAAACTGTTTTTT.

The table lists this clonotype with many counts. The rearrangement links TRBV5-1 to TRBJ2-6; no definite D call. The CDR3 totals 17 residues. Trimming removed 3 bases at V and 1 base at J, with 14 bases between. Germline-derived CDR1 and CDR2 are SGHRS and YFSETQ. The CDR3 loop is CASSSESAISGANVLTF. The CDR3 coding sequence is TGCGCCAGCAGCTCTGAATCTGCGATTTCTGGGGCCAACGTCCTGACTTTC.

The chain uses TRBV7-9 and TRBJ1-1; TRBD1 agrees at 7 bases. After removal of 5 bases from V and 11 bases from J, the junction contained 8 bases not matched to a gene. Germline V CDR1 and CDR2: SEHNR, FQNEAQ (reference sequence). CDR3 length: 12 residues. The CDR3 sequence is CASSPQEGQAFF. CDR3 coding DNA: TGTGCCAGCAGCCCCCAAGAGGGACAGGCTTTCTTT.

There are many counts of this clonotype. The J gene is TRBJ1-4, the V gene TRBV6-5; D is undetermined. The CDR3 runs to 14 residues. Trimming removed 0 bases at V and 6 bases at J, with 8 bases between. Looked up from germline, CDR1 is MNHEY and CDR2 is SVGAGI. The CDR3: CASSYSGGYEKLFF. CDR3 in DNA: TGTGCCAGCAGTTACTCAGGAGGTTATGAAAAACTGTTTTTT.